This is a list of T cell receptor beta chains from one sample in a study of T cell changes during pregnancy in multiple sclerosis. Method: immunoSEQ multiplex PCR; TCRdb's copy keeps in-frame clones and lacks some. The data contain about 48,000 clones, about 88% of them seen just once; the ten biggest clones take up 0.95% to 1.5%. Sample: CD4+ T cells from peripheral blood mononuclear cells, taken in the second trimester of pregnancy. The receptors come from a female donor with multiple sclerosis, enrolled in a pregnancy study. CDR3s include the opening cysteine and the closing phenylalanine or tryptophan. A D gene is named only where the DNA matches it firmly. Size tells how often a clone was seen (once, few, many) or the class of an expanded clone, and some rows leave it out.

j_call | clone_size | d_call | v_call | cdr3_aa | cdr3_nt
TRBJ1-5 | - | - | TRBV27 | CASSSENSNQPQHF | TGTGCCAGCAGTTCTGAGAATAGCAATCAGCCCCAGCATTTT
TRBJ2-4 | - | - | TRBV4-1 | CASSQFSGTIAKNIQYF | TGCGCCAGCAGCCAGTTCAGCGGGACAATAGCCAAAAACATTCAGTACTTC
TRBJ2-2 | - | TRBD2 | TRBV7-9 | CASRPGLAGVKDGELFF | TGTGCCAGCAGACCCGGACTAGCGGGAGTAAAGGACGGGGAGCTGTTTTTT
TRBJ2-3 | - | - | TRBV30 | CAWSSGRLDTQYF | TGTGCCTGGAGTTCTGGCCGACTAGATACGCAGTATTTT
TRBJ2-6 | - | TRBD1 | TRBV15 | CATSLRGYGANVLTF | TGTGCCACCAGCCTCAGGGGGTATGGGGCCAACGTCCTGACTTTC
TRBJ1-1 | - | TRBD1 | TRBV19 | CASTSDRVNTEAFF | TGTGCCAGTACCTCGGACAGGGTGAACACTGAAGCTTTCTTT
TRBJ1-2 | - | TRBD1 | TRBV5-4 | CASSLDRGQTF | TGTGCCAGCAGCTTGGACAGGGGGCAAACCTTC
TRBJ2-7 | - | TRBD1 | TRBV7-9 | CASSLDGQGAYEQYF | TGTGCCAGCAGCTTAGACGGACAGGGGGCCTACGAGCAGTACTTC
TRBJ1-3 | once | - | TRBV6-5 | CATQSFSGNTIYF | TGTGCCACCCAGTCCTTCTCTGGAAACACCATATATTTT
TRBJ2-6 | - | - | TRBV5-6 | CASSLGTEHSGANVLTF | TGTGCCAGCAGCTTGGGGACAGAACACTCTGGGGCCAACGTCCTGACTTTC
TRBJ1-1 | - | TRBD1 | TRBV28 | CASSSGGQGLNTEAFF | TGTGCCAGCAGTTCGGGAGGACAGGGTTTGAACACTGAAGCTTTCTTT
TRBJ2-3 | - | - | TRBV12-2 | CASRTSGVTDTQYF | TGTGCAAGTCGCACTAGCGGGGTCACAGATACGCAGTATTTT
TRBJ2-7 | - | - | TRBV6-5 | CASRSTGVYEQYF | TGTGCCAGCAGATCCACCGGGGTATACGAGCAGTACTTC
TRBJ2-3 | once | TRBD2 | TRBV4-1 | CASSQRGTSGSGDTQYF | TGCGCCAGCAGCCAAAGGGGGACTAGCGGGAGTGGAGATACGCAGTATTTT
TRBJ2-7 | - | - | TRBV4-1 | CASSQGPAGNPHEQYF | TGCGCCAGCAGCCAAGGGCCCGCAGGGAACCCCCACGAGCAGTACTTC
TRBJ1-4 | once | TRBD1 | TRBV28 | CASSSQGVREKLFF | TGTGCCAGCAGCTCACAGGGGGTCAGGGAAAAACTGTTTTTT
TRBJ2-2 | - | TRBD1 | TRBV19 | CASSRGTEPLNTGELFF | TGTGCCAGTAGTAGAGGGACAGAACCACTGAACACCGGGGAGCTGTTTTTT
TRBJ2-7 | - | TRBD1 | TRBV5-4 | CASSSKTQGAGYEQYF | TGTGCCAGCAGCTCAAAGACTCAGGGGGCTGGTTACGAGCAGTACTTC
TRBJ1-3 | - | TRBD1 | TRBV10-3 | CATRDRGGNTIYF | TGTGCCACCAGGGACAGGGGTGGAAACACCATATATTTT
TRBJ2-1 | - | TRBD2 | TRBV5-1 | CASSLEILAGSTNEQFF | TGCGCCAGCAGCTTGGAAATTCTAGCGGGAAGCACCAATGAGCAGTTCTTC
TRBJ2-1 | - | - | TRBV10-3 | CAISDGVPLPPYNEQFF | TGTGCCATCAGTGACGGAGTTCCTCTCCCCCCCTACAATGAGCAGTTCTTC
TRBJ2-3 | - | TRBD2 | TRBV7-2 | CASSMGLDAIYTQYF | TGTGCCAGCAGCATGGGACTAGATGCCATATATACGCAGTATTTT